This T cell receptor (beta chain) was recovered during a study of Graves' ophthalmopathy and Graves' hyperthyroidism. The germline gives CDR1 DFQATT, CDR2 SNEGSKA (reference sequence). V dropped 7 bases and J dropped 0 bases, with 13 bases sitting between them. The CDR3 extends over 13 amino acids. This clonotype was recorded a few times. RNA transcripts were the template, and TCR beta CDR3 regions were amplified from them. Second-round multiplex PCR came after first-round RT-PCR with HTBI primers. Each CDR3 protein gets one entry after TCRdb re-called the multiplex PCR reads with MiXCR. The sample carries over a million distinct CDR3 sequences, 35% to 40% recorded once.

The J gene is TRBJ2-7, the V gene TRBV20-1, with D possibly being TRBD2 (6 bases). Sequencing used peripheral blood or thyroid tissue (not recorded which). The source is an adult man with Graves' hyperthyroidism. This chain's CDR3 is CSVIAEASYEQYF. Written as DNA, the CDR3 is TGCAGTGTTATAGCGGAAGCCTCCTACGAGCAGTACTTC.